The 18 T cell receptor beta chains below all came from one sample that was sequenced in a study of OX40 agonist ivuxolimab in advanced cancers. TCRdb's table, derived via immunoSEQ multiplex PCR, lists solely in-frame clones and lacks some. The data show about 98,000 clones, 85% to 95% seen once. The starting material was CD4+ or CD8+ T cells sorted from blood, obtained in a trial of the OX40 agonist ivuxolimab. All receptors derive from an adult with an advanced solid tumor such as melanoma, head and neck, liver or kidney cancer.

The CDR3 reads CASSLGSSTGLYEQYF. The CDR3 DNA follows: TGTGCCAGCAGCTTAGGATCCAGTACGGGGCTCTACGAGCAGTACTTC. The J gene is TRBJ2-7, the V gene TRBV7-2, with D possibly being TRBD1 or TRBD2 (5 bases each). The CDR3 is 16 residues long. V lost 1 base, J lost 3 bases, and 16 bases lay in between. Germline CDR1 reads SGHTA; CDR2 reads FQGNSA.

The V and J genes are TRBV11-1 and TRBJ1-1; D gene ambiguous. V lost 4 bases and J lost 0, with 6 bases in between. This CDR3 has 13 amino acids. Per the germline V gene, CDR1 is SGHAT and CDR2 is FQDESV (reference sequence). The CDR3 region has the DNA TGTGCCAGCAGCTCCCAGGTGAACACTGAAGCTTTCTTT. This encodes CASSSQVNTEAFF.

The genes are TRBV2 and TRBJ1-5, with D tentatively TRBD1 (5 bases). Between the trimmed V and J ends, which lost 5 bases and 1 base, there was a span of 9 bases. The CDR3 spans 14 residues. CDR1 is SNHLY, CDR2 FYNNEI, per germline. CDR3 loop: CASSSEGSNQPQHF. CDR3 in DNA: TGTGCCAGCAGTTCAGAGGGGAGCAATCAGCCCCAGCATTTT.

The J gene is TRBJ2-1, the V gene TRBV4-3, with D possibly matching TRBD1 (5 bases). This CDR3 has 14 amino acids. CDR1 and CDR2 from the germline V gene are LGHNA and YSLEER. The V end was cut by 0 bases, the J end by 2 bases, with 5 bases between. The CDR3 DNA sequence: TGCGCCAGCAGCCAAGACAGGGCCTACAATGAGCAGTTCTTC. This sequence encodes CASSQDRAYNEQFF.

The J gene is TRBJ2-7, the V gene TRBV6-5; D perhaps matches TRBD2 (5 bases). The CDR3 is 11 residues long. Between the trimmed V and J ends, which lost 11 bases and 5 bases, there was a span of 13 bases. The germline V gene encodes CDR1 MNHEY and CDR2 SVGAGI. The CDR3 sequence is CAGETLHEQYV. In DNA, the CDR3 is TGTGCCGGGGAGACCCTCCACGAGCAGTACGTC.

The J gene is TRBJ2-7, the V gene TRBV28, with D hard to call. The V gene's germline CDR1 is MDHEN and CDR2 SYDVKM. The V and J ends lost 3 bases and 0 bases respectively, with 12 bases between them. The CDR3 runs to 15 residues. This CDR3 reads CASSFFSMGSYEQYF. CDR3 bases: TGTGCCAGCAGTTTCTTTAGTATGGGCTCCTACGAGCAGTACTTC.

The V gene is TRBV7-2, the J gene TRBJ1-2; 7 bases align to TRBD1. The CDR3 covers 17 residues. Germline assignment: CDR1 SGHTA and CDR2 FQGNSA. V lost 1 base and J lost 1; bases outside the gene matches: 9. The CDR3 protein is CASSLGGTVTFNYGYTF. CDR3 nucleotides: TGTGCCAGCAGCTTAGGGGGGACAGTTACTTTTAACTATGGCTACACCTTC.

The rearrangement uses TRBV30 and TRBJ1-4; D is unresolved. CDR1 is GTSNPN and CDR2 is SVGIG in the germline V gene (reference sequence). The length of the CDR3 is 14 residues. Deletions cut 0 bases from V and 0 bases from J, with 5 bases between. The CDR3 DNA is TGTGCCTGGAGTGTCGGATCAACTAATGAAAAACTGTTTTTT. Translating gives CAWSVGSTNEKLFF.

This sequence joins TRBV28 and TRBJ1-1; D ambiguous. This CDR3 spans 13 amino acids. V lost 1 base and J 9 bases, leaving 12 bases between the germline ends. CDR1 and CDR2 (germline): MDHEN, SYDVKM. CDR3 region: CASSLSAPVKAFF. CDR3 in DNA: TGTGCCAGCAGTTTATCGGCACCCGTGAAAGCTTTCTTT.

V gene TRBV9 combines with J gene TRBJ1-2; D unresolved. The CDR3 runs to 14 residues. Trimming left V 3 bases short and J 5 bases short, with 14 bases between. CDR1 SGDLS and CDR2 YYNGEE come from the germline V gene. CDR3 coding DNA: TGTGCCAGCAGCGCTCCAACTGCCGAGTATGGCTACACCTTC. This translates into CASSAPTAEYGYTF.

J is TRBJ1-4 and V is TRBV9, with D maybe TRBD1 (6 bases). The germline CDR1 and CDR2 sequences are SGDLS and YYNGEE. The CDR3 loop spans 14 amino acids. V was shortened by 0 bases and J by 8 bases, with 11 bases between the two germline ends. The chain's CDR3 is CASSVEQGNEKLFF. CDR3 DNA: TGTGCCAGCAGCGTAGAACAGGGTAACGAAAAACTGTTTTTT. The entire variable domain, with the rest obtained from reference TRBV9 and TRBJ1-4, is as follows: DSGVTQTPKHLITATGQRVTLRCSPRSGDLSVYWYQQSLDQGLQFLIQYYNGEERAKGNILERFSAQQFPDLHSELNLSSLELGDSALYFCASSVEQGNEKLFFGSGTQLSVL.

This chain links TRBV30 with TRBJ2-6; D gene ambiguous. The germline CDR1 and CDR2 sequences are GTSNPN and SVGIG (reference sequence). The CDR3 length is 13 residues. V lost 2 bases to trimming and J lost 2 bases, with 4 bases between them. CDR3 amino acids: CAWSSTGANVLTF. For the CDR3, the DNA is TGTGCCTGGAGTAGCACTGGGGCCAACGTCCTGACTTTC.

This sequence joins TRBV20-1 and TRBJ2-5; no clear D. The CDR3 spans 11 residues. Germline values: CDR1 DFQATT, CDR2 SNEGSKA (reference sequence). Deletions cut 2 bases from V and 5 bases from J, with 6 bases between. The chain's CDR3 is CSARPSETQYF. The CDR3 nucleotides read TGCAGTGCTAGACCGAGTGAGACCCAGTACTTC.

This clone was picked up one time. The chain couples TRBV4-1 to TRBJ1-2; 7 bases line up with TRBD1. CDR3 length: 13 residues. Germline CDR1 MGHRA, CDR2 YSYEKL. The ends lost 4 bases at V and 5 bases at J; junction bases unmatched: 4. The CDR3 spells CASSRPTGYGYTF. CDR3 coding DNA: TGCGCCAGCAGCCGCCCGACAGGGTATGGCTACACCTTC.

The genes are TRBV4-3 and TRBJ2-3; D is possibly TRBD1 (6 bases). There are 15 residues in the CDR3. The germline gives CDR1 LGHNA, CDR2 YSLEER. V was trimmed by 0 bases and J by 4 bases, leaving 11 bases between them. CDR3 DNA: TGCGCCAGCAGCCAAGAAGGGCAGGGGTCAGATACGCAGTATTTT. Its translation is CASSQEGQGSDTQYF.

This chain joins TRBV9 and TRBJ2-1; D tentatively fits TRBD1 or TRBD2 (5 bases each). The CDR3 consists of 16 residues. Germline V gene data show CDR1 as SGDLS and CDR2 as YYNGEE. With 3 bases removed from V and 6 bases from J, the gap between germline ends came to 19 bases. The CDR3 sequence: CASSGGTDFPFNEQFF. CDR3 nucleotides: TGTGCCAGCAGCGGGGGGACGGACTTCCCTTTCAATGAGCAGTTCTTC. Full variable domain (rest looked up from reference TRBV9 and TRBJ2-1): DSGVTQTPKHLITATGQRVTLRCSPRSGDLSVYWYQQSLDQGLQFLIQYYNGEERAKGNILERFSAQQFPDLHSELNLSSLELGDSALYFCASSGGTDFPFNEQFFGPGTRLTVL.

V and J are TRBV30 and TRBJ2-7; 7 bases fit TRBD1. Trimming removed 1 base from V and 2 bases from J; junction bases left unmatched: 8. In germline, CDR1 is GTSNPN, CDR2 SVGIG (reference sequence). The CDR3 contains 15 residues. CDR3 sequence: CAWSALVQGTYEQYF. The CDR3 DNA is TGTGCCTGGAGTGCCCTGGTACAGGGGACCTACGAGCAGTACTTC.

The rearrangement uses TRBV30 and TRBJ1-2, with 8 bases identical to TRBD1. V trimming: 7 bases; J trimming: 5 bases; junction bases outside the gene matches: 18. CDR3 length: 16 amino acids. Germline V CDR1 and CDR2: GTSNPN, SVGIG (reference sequence). For the CDR3, the DNA is TGTGCCTCCACGGCAGGGGGCGTCACTTACCCTTATGGCTACACCTTC. Its translation is CASTAGGVTYPYGYTF.